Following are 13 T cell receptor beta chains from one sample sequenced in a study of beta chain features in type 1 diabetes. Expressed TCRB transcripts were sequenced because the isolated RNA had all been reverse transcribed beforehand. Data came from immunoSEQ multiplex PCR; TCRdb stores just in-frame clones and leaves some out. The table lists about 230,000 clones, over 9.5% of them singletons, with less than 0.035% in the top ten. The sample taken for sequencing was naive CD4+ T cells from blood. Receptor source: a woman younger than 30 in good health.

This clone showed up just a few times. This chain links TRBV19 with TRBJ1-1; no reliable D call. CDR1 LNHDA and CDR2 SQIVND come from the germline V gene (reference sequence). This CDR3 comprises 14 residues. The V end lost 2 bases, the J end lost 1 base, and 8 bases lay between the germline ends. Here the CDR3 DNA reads TGTGCCAGTAGTATAACGGGAGCGAACACTGAAGCTTTCTTT. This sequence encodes CASSITGANTEAFF.

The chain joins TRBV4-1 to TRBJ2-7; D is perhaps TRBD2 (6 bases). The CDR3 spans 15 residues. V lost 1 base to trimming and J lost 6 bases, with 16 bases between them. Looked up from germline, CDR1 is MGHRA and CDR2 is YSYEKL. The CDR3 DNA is TGCGCCAGCAGCCAAGCTGCGGGGCTAACCACCGAGCAGTACTTC. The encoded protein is CASSQAAGLTTEQYF.

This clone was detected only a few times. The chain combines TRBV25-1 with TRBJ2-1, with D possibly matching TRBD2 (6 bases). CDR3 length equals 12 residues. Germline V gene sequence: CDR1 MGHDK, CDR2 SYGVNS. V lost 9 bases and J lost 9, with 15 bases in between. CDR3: CASTTSQGEQFF. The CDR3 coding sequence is TGTGCCAGTACAACTAGCCAAGGTGAGCAGTTCTTC.

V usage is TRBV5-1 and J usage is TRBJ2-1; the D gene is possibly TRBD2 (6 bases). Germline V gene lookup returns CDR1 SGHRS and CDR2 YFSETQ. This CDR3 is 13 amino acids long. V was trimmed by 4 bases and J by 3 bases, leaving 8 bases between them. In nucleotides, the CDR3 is TGCGCCAGCAGCGGGACTGGCTACAATGAGCAGTTCTTC. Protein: CASSGTGYNEQFF.

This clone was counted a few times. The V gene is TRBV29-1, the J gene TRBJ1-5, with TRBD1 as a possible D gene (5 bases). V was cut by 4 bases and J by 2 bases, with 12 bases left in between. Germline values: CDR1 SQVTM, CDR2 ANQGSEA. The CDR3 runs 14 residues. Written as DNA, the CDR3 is TGCAGCGTTGCGGGGCGGGACCGCAATCAGCCCCAGCATTTT. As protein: CSVAGRDRNQPQHF.

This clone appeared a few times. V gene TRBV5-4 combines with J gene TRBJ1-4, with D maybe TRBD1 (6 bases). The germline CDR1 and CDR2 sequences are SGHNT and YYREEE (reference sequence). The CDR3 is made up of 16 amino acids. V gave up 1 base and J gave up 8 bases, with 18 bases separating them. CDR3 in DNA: TGTGCCAGCAGCTTGTATCGACCAGGGGAAGGAGAAAAACTGTTTTTT. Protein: CASSLYRPGEGEKLFF.

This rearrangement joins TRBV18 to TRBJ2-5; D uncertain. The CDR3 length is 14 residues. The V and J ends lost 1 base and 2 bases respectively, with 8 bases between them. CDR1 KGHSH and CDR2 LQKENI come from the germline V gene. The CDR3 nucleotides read TGTGCCAGCTCACCACGTAGGAGTCAAGAGACCCAGTACTTC. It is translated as CASSPRRSQETQYF. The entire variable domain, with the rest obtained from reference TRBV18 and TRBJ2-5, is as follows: NAGVMQNPRHLVRRRGQEARLRCSPMKGHSHVYWYRQLPEEGLKFMVYLQKENIIDESGMPKERFSAEFPKEGPSILRIQQVVRGDSAAYFCASSPRRSQETQYFGPGTRLLVL.

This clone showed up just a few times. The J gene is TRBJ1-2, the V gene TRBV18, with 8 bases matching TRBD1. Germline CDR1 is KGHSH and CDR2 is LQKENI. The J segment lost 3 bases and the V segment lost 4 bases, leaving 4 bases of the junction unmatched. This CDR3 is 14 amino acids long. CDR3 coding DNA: TGTGCCAGCTCACTAAAACAGGGGGACTATGGCTACACCTTC. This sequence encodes CASSLKQGDYGYTF.

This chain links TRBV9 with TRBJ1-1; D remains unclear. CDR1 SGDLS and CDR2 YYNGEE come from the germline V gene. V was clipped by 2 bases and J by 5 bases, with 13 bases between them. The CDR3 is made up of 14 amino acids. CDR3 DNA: TGTGCCAGCAGCGTGTCCCCCTCGACAACTGAAGCTTTCTTT. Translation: CASSVSPSTTEAFF.

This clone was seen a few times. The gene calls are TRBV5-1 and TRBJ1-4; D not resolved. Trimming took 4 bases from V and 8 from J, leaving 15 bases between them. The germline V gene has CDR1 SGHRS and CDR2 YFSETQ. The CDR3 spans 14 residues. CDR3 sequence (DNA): TGCGCCAGCAGCCTGTCTGGGAGTCGGGAAAAACTGTTTTTT. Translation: CASSLSGSREKLFF.

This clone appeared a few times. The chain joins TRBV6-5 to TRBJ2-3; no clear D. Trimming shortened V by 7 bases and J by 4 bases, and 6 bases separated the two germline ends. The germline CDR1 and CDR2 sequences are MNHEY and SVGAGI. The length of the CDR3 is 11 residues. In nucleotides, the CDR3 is TGTGCCAGCAAGCTTGCAGATACGCAGTATTTT. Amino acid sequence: CASKLADTQYF.

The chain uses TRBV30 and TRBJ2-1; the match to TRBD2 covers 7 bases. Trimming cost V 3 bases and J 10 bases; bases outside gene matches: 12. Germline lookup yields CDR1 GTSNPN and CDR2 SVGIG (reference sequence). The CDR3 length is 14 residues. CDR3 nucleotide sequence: TGTGCCTGGAGCCCTCCCGGGGAGGGCCGCGAGCAGTTCTTC. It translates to CAWSPPGEGREQFF.

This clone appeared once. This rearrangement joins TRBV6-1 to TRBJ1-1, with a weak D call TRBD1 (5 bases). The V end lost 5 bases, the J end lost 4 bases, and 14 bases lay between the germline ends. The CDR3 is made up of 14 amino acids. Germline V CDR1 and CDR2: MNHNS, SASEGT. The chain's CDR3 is CASSRQLMGTEAFF. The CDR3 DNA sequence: TGTGCCAGCAGTCGACAGTTAATGGGCACTGAAGCTTTCTTT.